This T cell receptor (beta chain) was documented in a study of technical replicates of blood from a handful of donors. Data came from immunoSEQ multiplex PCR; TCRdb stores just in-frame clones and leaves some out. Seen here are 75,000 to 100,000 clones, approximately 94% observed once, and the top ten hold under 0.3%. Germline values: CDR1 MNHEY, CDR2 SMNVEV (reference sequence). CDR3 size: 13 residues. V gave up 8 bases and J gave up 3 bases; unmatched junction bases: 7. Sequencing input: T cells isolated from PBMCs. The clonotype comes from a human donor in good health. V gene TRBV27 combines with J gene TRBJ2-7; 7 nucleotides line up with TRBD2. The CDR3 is CASRPAGFYEQYF. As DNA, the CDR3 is TGTGCCAGCCGACCAGCGGGATTCTACGAGCAGTACTTC.